This T cell receptor beta chain was sequenced in a study of T cell changes during pregnancy in multiple sclerosis. Repertoires were generated with immunoSEQ multiplex PCR, while TCRdb's copy carries only in-frame clones and drops some. The sample yields 75,000 to 95,000 clones, roughly 94% seen once. This CDR3 region has 16 residues. Germline CDR1 reads SGHTS; CDR2 reads YDEGEE. Trimming took 4 bases from V and 5 from J; bases not matched to a gene: 12. The receptor's source is a female donor with multiple sclerosis, enrolled in a pregnancy study. The sample was CD4+ T cells from peripheral blood mononuclear cells, taken after pregnancy. The chain carries TRBV5-8 and TRBJ2-5; 9 bases line up with TRBD1. The CDR3 loop is CASSIGKTGGSETQYF. The DNA of the CDR3 is TGTGCCAGCAGCATCGGAAAAACAGGGGGCAGCGAGACCCAGTACTTC.